This T cell receptor beta chain derives from a study of blood T cell repertoires in COVID-19. Produced via immunoSEQ multiplex PCR; TCRdb's table is partial and in-frame only. The sample has some 270,000 clones; approximately 85% are singletons. The CDR3 contains 16 residues. CDR1 and CDR2 from the germline V gene are LGHNT and FRNRAP. V was clipped by 1 base and J by 5 bases; unmatched bases: 0. The clonotype was recovered from a woman aged 25 to 39 who had recovered from COVID-19. The chain is built from TRBV12-5 and TRBJ2-2; 14 bases agree with TRBD2. Sequencing input: PBMCs or T cells enriched from blood (not recorded which). In nucleotides, the CDR3 is TGTGCTAGTGGTTTGGGGACTAGCGGGAGGACCGGGGAGCTGTTTTTT. Protein sequence: CASGLGTSGRTGELFF.